This T cell receptor (beta chain) came from a study of T cells in Graves' hyperthyroidism and ophthalmopathy. Overall study context: Blood was drawn when the patient was first diagnosed and still untreated. Findings of the study overall: Progression to ophthalmopathy was predicted a median of roughly 6.6 months early. Most thyroid-expanded clonotypes above 0.001 were also found in blood.

Hyperthyroidism was newly diagnosed in patients aged 18 to 65 (duration under 2 months). This clonotype has only a few counts. As yet, its antigen is unknown. Germline CDR1 and CDR2: MDHEN and SYDVKM. The J segment lost 8 bases and the V segment lost 3 bases, leaving 9 bases of the junction unmatched. This CDR3 comprises 15 residues. Amplification of TCR beta CDR3 regions used RNA as the template. With the HTBI primer set, the TCR CDR3 went through a first round of RT-PCR. TCRdb re-called the multiplex PCR reads with MiXCR, one entry per CDR3 protein. The sample contains hundreds of thousands of distinct CDR3 sequences, around 13% of which appear only once.

Sequencing was performed on blood. This receptor was obtained from a woman aged 18-29 years with Graves' hyperthyroidism. This rearrangement joins TRBV28 to TRBJ2-1; the match to TRBD2 covers 8 bases. CDR3 region: CASSLFSLAVDEQFF. In DNA, the CDR3 is TGTGCCAGCAGTTTGTTTTCACTAGCGGTGGATGAGCAGTTCTTC.